Below are 17 T cell receptor beta chains sequenced from a single sample in a study of blood T cell repertoires in COVID-19. The protocol was immunoSEQ multiplex PCR, while the TCRdb copy is restricted to in-frame clones and leaves out a portion. This table has 95,000 to 120,000 clones, 75% to 90% appearing once. Input material: peripheral blood. The source of these receptors is a woman aged 55-70 years with COVID-19, enrolled during active disease.

The chain has TRBV5-4 and TRBJ1-3; the D is unclear. Germline CDR1 and CDR2: SGHNT and YYREEE (reference sequence). V was cut by 4 bases and J by 3 bases, with 11 bases left in between. The CDR3 has 14 residues. In nucleotides, the CDR3 is TGTGCCAGCAGCATCCCGGGAGTTGGAAACACCATATATTTT. This encodes CASSIPGVGNTIYF. Full variable domain (rest looked up from reference TRBV5-4 and TRBJ1-3): ETGVTQSPTHLIKTRGQQVTLRCSSQSGHNTVSWYQQALGQGPQFIFQYYREEENGRGNFPPRFSGLQFPNYSSELNVNALELDDSALYLCASSIPGVGNTIYFGEGSWLTVV.

V is TRBV24-1 and J is TRBJ2-5; 10 bases are a match to TRBD2. Trimming removed 4 bases from V and 1 base from J; junction bases left unmatched: 5. In germline, CDR1 is KGHDR, CDR2 SFDVKD. The CDR3 runs 16 residues. This CDR3 is CATSDQSGGVQETQYF. CDR3 nucleotide sequence: TGTGCCACCAGTGACCAAAGCGGGGGGGTCCAAGAGACCCAGTACTTC.

This rearrangement joins TRBV5-1 to TRBJ2-1; 12 bases line up with TRBD1. This CDR3 is built from 15 residues. Looked up from germline, CDR1 is SGHRS and CDR2 is YFSETQ. V shed 0 bases, J shed 9 bases, and the junction held 4 bases outside the gene matches. As DNA, the CDR3 is TGCGCCAGCAGCTTGGGGGGACAGGGGGCACCTGAGCAGTTCTTC. Amino acid sequence: CASSLGGQGAPEQFF.

This rearrangement joins TRBV11-2 to TRBJ1-2, with 10 nucleotides matching TRBD1. The J segment lost 0 bases and the V segment lost 5 bases, leaving 6 bases of the junction unmatched. CDR3 length: 16 residues. Germline assignment: CDR1 SGHAT and CDR2 FQNNGV. CDR3 coding DNA: TGTGCCAGCAGCGACGGACAGGGGGGCTCTAACTATGGCTACACCTTC. Amino acid sequence: CASSDGQGGSNYGYTF.

CDR3 sequence: CASSPASEYSPLHF. For the CDR3, the DNA is TGTGCCAGCAGCCCCGCATCGGAGTATTCACCCCTCCACTTT. The V gene is TRBV3-1 (or the pseudogene TRBV3-2), the J gene TRBJ1-6; no clear D. V was pared by 4 bases and J by 8 bases, with 12 bases between. CDR3 length equals 14 residues. Germline V gene data show CDR1 as LGHDT and CDR2 as YNNKEL (reference sequence).

This sequence joins TRBV19 and TRBJ1-1; TRBD1 might be the D (5 bases). CDR3 length: 14 residues. The germline V gene has CDR1 LNHDA and CDR2 SQIVND (reference sequence). V dropped 5 bases and J dropped 2 bases, with 12 bases sitting between them. CDR3 in DNA: TGTGCCAGTAGTTCAACAGGCTATAACACTGAAGCTTTCTTT. Translating it yields CASSSTGYNTEAFF.

The sample holds one count of this clone. The gene calls are TRBV28 and TRBJ1-2; D possibly corresponds to TRBD1 (5 bases). Germline CDR1 and CDR2: MDHEN and SYDVKM. The CDR3 loop spans 13 amino acids. Trimming pared 2 bases from V and 4 bases from J, leaving 8 bases between. CDR3 DNA sequence: TGTGCCAGCAGTTTACAGGGAGGCTATGGCTACACCTTC. This gives the protein CASSLQGGYGYTF.

The gene calls are TRBV18 and TRBJ1-2; D call uncertain. Trimming took 6 bases from V and 6 from J, leaving 26 bases between them. This CDR3 spans 17 amino acids. The germline V gene has CDR1 KGHSH and CDR2 LQKENI. In nucleotides, the CDR3 is TGTGCCAGCTCGCAGGTTCCAACGGTGTCTCAGGTACATGGCTACACCTTC. It codes for CASSQVPTVSQVHGYTF.

The chain has TRBV18 and TRBJ2-2; no clear D gene. The CDR3 runs to 14 residues. In germline, CDR1 is KGHSH, CDR2 LQKENI. V was cut by 8 bases and J by 4 bases, with 14 bases left in between. CDR3 coding DNA: TGTGCCAGCGCCCCACTGCCTAGCACCGGGGAGCTGTTTTTT. It specifies CASAPLPSTGELFF.

The chain uses TRBV5-1 and TRBJ2-7; TRBD1 aligns across 8 bases. Germline CDR1 SGHRS, CDR2 YFSETQ. Germline trimming cut 4 bases from V and 3 bases from J; bases unmatched to any gene: 6. The length of the CDR3 is 14 residues. This CDR3 reads CASSRGQGNYEQYF. The CDR3 DNA sequence: TGCGCCAGCAGCCGCGGACAGGGTAACTACGAGCAGTACTTC.

The chain uses TRBV20-1 and TRBJ2-3, with TRBD1 identical over 8 bases. CDR1 is DFQATT and CDR2 is SNEGSKA in the germline V gene (reference sequence). Trimming at V came to 6 bases and at J to 5 bases, leaving 1 base not matched to a gene. This CDR3 has 11 residues. Written as DNA, the CDR3 is TGCAGTGCCGGACAGGGAGATACGCAGTATTTT. Translated, it gives CSAGQGDTQYF.

This sequence joins TRBV6-1 and TRBJ1-3; D is ambiguous. V lost 1 base and J lost 0, with 16 bases in between. From germline, CDR1 is MNHNS and CDR2 SASEGT. The CDR3 is 18 amino acids. The CDR3 DNA reads as TGTGCCAGCAGTGAAGTCGGGCAGCGGACCAGCTCTGGAAACACCATATATTTT. As protein: CASSEVGQRTSSGNTIYF.

J is TRBJ1-1 and V is TRBV20-1; D is unclear. In germline, CDR1 is DFQATT, CDR2 SNEGSKA (reference sequence). V was cut by 6 bases and J by 1 base, with 6 bases left in between. CDR3 length: 11 amino acids. In DNA, the CDR3 is TGCAGTGCCCTGAGGAACACTGAAGCTTTCTTT. It encodes CSALRNTEAFF.

This chain links TRBV21-1 with TRBJ1-1; the table gives TRBD1 as D, unverified against the DNA. TRBV21-1 is recorded as a pseudogene. The CDR3 is 17 residues long. In DNA form, the CDR3 reads TGTGCCAGCAGCTGCCGGGACAGGTGGGTAGTCGGCACTGAAGCTTTCTTT. Its protein is CASSCRDRWVVGTEAFF.

CDR3 sequence reads: CASSAPTGQNYGYTF. CDR3 in DNA: TGTGCCAGCAGCGCACCGACAGGGCAAAACTATGGCTACACCTTC. The V gene is TRBV9, the J gene TRBJ1-2, with 7 positions matching TRBD1. The CDR3 runs to 15 residues. Trimming cost V 3 bases and J 2 bases; bases outside gene matches: 7. Germline values: CDR1 SGDLS, CDR2 YYNGEE. Filled out from reference TRBV9 and TRBJ1-2, the complete variable domain reads DSGVTQTPKHLITATGQRVTLRCSPRSGDLSVYWYQQSLDQGLQFLIQYYNGEERAKGNILERFSAQQFPDLHSELNLSSLELGDSALYFCASSAPTGQNYGYTFGSGTRLTVV.

Worth noting for this clone: The same CDR3 is also encoded by other DNA sequences in this sample. This rearrangement joins TRBV18 to TRBJ1-4; no definite D call. Germline values: CDR1 KGHSH, CDR2 LQKENI. The V end was cut by 6 bases, the J end by 1 base, with 6 bases between. CDR3 length: 13 residues. For the CDR3, the DNA is TGTGCCAGCTCGCCGGGAACTAATGAAAAACTGTTTTTT. Translating it yields CASSPGTNEKLFF.

The chain carries TRBV5-4 and TRBJ2-7; 11 bases map to TRBD1. Germline-derived CDR1 and CDR2 are SGHNT and YYREEE (reference sequence). After removal of 4 bases from V and 1 base from J, the junction contained 4 bases not matched to a gene. CDR3 length: 15 amino acids. The CDR3 loop reads CASSQDRGQSYEQYF. The CDR3 nucleotides are TGTGCCAGCAGCCAGGACAGGGGGCAGTCCTACGAGCAGTACTTC.